The 19 T cell receptor beta chains listed next were all sequenced from one sample in a study of CD8 T cells in ankylosing spondylitis. Overall study results and limits: Characteristic, it appeared, of ankylosing spondylitis blood was a TCR beta motif of fewer than 10 highly homologous variants.

The antigens of these receptors remain unknown. Each CDR3 protein gets one entry after TCRdb re-called the 5' RACE reads with MiXCR. The profile shows about 500,000 distinct CDR3 sequences, over 9.5% of them singletons. The sample comprised blood, either unsorted or a sorted T cell fraction (not recorded which). Receptors originate from a male donor with ankylosing spondylitis.

The chain combines TRBV20-1 with TRBJ2-7; 7 bases line up with TRBD2. The CDR3 has 13 residues. The germline gives CDR1 DFQATT, CDR2 SNEGSKA (reference sequence). With V trimmed by 6 bases and J by 5 bases, 10 bases remained unmatched. CDR3 loop: CSADPGTKDEQYF. The CDR3 nucleotides are TGCAGTGCCGATCCCGGGACTAAGGACGAGCAGTACTTC.

The chain combines TRBV15 with TRBJ1-1; a possible D gene is TRBD1 (6 bases). Trimming removed 1 base at V and 0 bases at J, with 12 bases between. Germline V CDR1 and CDR2: LNHNV, YYDKDF (reference sequence). This CDR3 is built from 16 residues. The CDR3 coding sequence is TGTGCCACCAGCAGAGGGACAGCCTTTATGAACACTGAAGCTTTCTTT. It codes for CATSRGTAFMNTEAFF.

The DNA for the CDR3 is TGCAGTGCTAGGGACAGTGCTTGGGAGCAGTACTTC. Its translation is CSARDSAWEQYF. V is TRBV20-1 and J is TRBJ2-7; tentatively, D is TRBD1 (6 bases). Germline V lookup: CDR1 DFQATT, CDR2 SNEGSKA (reference sequence). The CDR3 covers 12 residues. Trimming shortened V by 3 bases and J by 7 bases, and 13 bases separated the two germline ends.

This clonotype was seen at least ten times. The chain combines TRBV9 with TRBJ2-5; TRBD1 agrees at 8 bases. CDR3 length: 13 amino acids. From germline, CDR1 is SGDLS and CDR2 YYNGEE. V shed 3 bases and J 4 bases; nucleotides not matched to a gene: 2. The CDR3 here is CASSADRGETQYF. For the CDR3, the DNA is TGTGCCAGCAGCGCAGACAGGGGAGAGACCCAGTACTTC.

This chain joins TRBV12-3 or TRBV12-4 and TRBJ2-1; 16 bases fit TRBD2. The CDR3 is 20 residues long. After removal of 2 bases from V and 9 bases from J, the junction contained 16 bases not matched to a gene. CDR3 amino acids: CASSLRGQGLAGGQGGEQFF. CDR3 DNA sequence: TGTGCCAGCAGTTTAAGGGGACAGGGACTAGCGGGAGGGCAAGGAGGTGAGCAGTTCTTC.

This chain uses TRBV9 with TRBJ2-3; D is unresolved. Trimming pared 0 bases from V and 0 bases from J, leaving 5 bases between. The CDR3 covers 14 residues. CDR1 and CDR2 from the germline V gene are SGDLS and YYNGEE. This chain's CDR3 is CASSVGVSTDTQYF. DNA of the CDR3: TGTGCCAGCAGCGTAGGGGTCAGCACAGATACGCAGTATTTT.

The genes are TRBV6-1 and TRBJ2-5; no firm D call. Germline V lookup: CDR1 MNHNS, CDR2 SASEGT. Trimming shortened V by 8 bases and J by 6 bases, and 16 bases separated the two germline ends. CDR3 length equals 13 residues. The CDR3 protein is CASERWGSKTQYF. The CDR3 DNA reads as TGTGCCAGCGAGCGTTGGGGTTCGAAGACCCAGTACTTC.

This chain connects TRBV27 to TRBJ2-3; 9 nucleotides align to TRBD2. J gave up 6 bases and V 8 bases, and 9 bases lay outside the gene matches. In germline, CDR1 is MNHEY, CDR2 SMNVEV (reference sequence). CDR3 length: 14 amino acids. In DNA, the CDR3 is TGTGCCAGCCAAGATAGCGGGAGCGCTGATACGCAGTATTTT. It specifies CASQDSGSADTQYF.

The chain links TRBV29-1 to TRBJ1-3; TRBD1 aligns across 7 bases. The germline V gene has CDR1 SQVTM and CDR2 ANQGSEA. Unmatched junction bases numbered 7, after V lost 5 bases and J lost 6 bases. This CDR3 is built from 13 residues. CDR3 region: CSVFDRVANTIYF. The CDR3 bases are TGCAGCGTTTTTGACAGGGTAGCAAACACCATATATTTT.

This clonotype was seen only a few times. The chain links TRBV5-1 to TRBJ1-1; possibly TRBD1 for D (5 bases). Trimming removed 3 bases from V and 5 bases from J, with 11 bases in between. The CDR3 has 13 amino acids. Germline V gene lookup returns CDR1 SGHRS and CDR2 YFSETQ. This CDR3 reads CASSSGGSTEAFF. The CDR3, as DNA: TGCGCCAGCAGCTCCGGGGGTTCGACTGAAGCTTTCTTT.

This clonotype was seen many times. This chain links TRBV20-1 with TRBJ2-7; 10 positions match TRBD2. V trimming: 4 bases; J trimming: 4 bases; junction bases outside the gene matches: 4. The germline gives CDR1 DFQATT, CDR2 SNEGSKA (reference sequence). This CDR3 has 13 residues. CDR3 amino acids: CSATGTSAYEQYF. The CDR3 nucleotides are TGCAGTGCTACCGGGACTAGCGCTTACGAGCAGTACTTC.

This sequence joins TRBV5-5 and TRBJ2-3; possible D gene TRBD2, 6 bases. The CDR3 covers 16 residues. V shed 5 bases and J shed 3 bases, with 19 bases lying between them. Germline CDR1 reads SGHKS; CDR2 reads YYEKEE (reference sequence). This CDR3 is CASSTDVFGGTDTQYF. In nucleotides, the CDR3 is TGTGCCAGCAGTACCGATGTGTTTGGGGGGACAGATACGCAGTATTTT.

The chain employs TRBV5-1 and TRBJ2-3; D is undetermined. This CDR3 region has 17 residues. V was shortened by 2 bases and J by 0 bases, with 16 bases between the two germline ends. Germline loops: CDR1 SGHRS, CDR2 YFSETQ. As DNA, the CDR3 is TGCGCCAGCAGCTTCGTTTCGCGGAGTTCTAGCACAGATACGCAGTATTTT. It translates to CASSFVSRSSSTDTQYF.

There are a few counts of this clonotype. This chain uses TRBV5-1 with TRBJ2-4, with D hard to call. Germline V lookup: CDR1 SGHRS, CDR2 YFSETQ. The germline V and J ends were trimmed by 3 bases and 5 bases, with 15 bases remaining between them. This CDR3 is built from 15 residues. This chain's CDR3 is CASSSYMGLENIQYF. The CDR3 bases are TGCGCCAGCAGCTCGTACATGGGTCTGGAAAACATTCAGTACTTC.

The sample holds a few counts of this clonotype. CDR3 nucleotides: TGTGCCAGCAGTTACTCTAGTGACTCCTACGAGCAGTACTTC. Protein: CASSYSSDSYEQYF. The rearrangement uses TRBV6-5 and TRBJ2-7; no definite D call. The germline gives CDR1 MNHEY, CDR2 SVGAGI. The CDR3 is 14 amino acids. Trimming took 0 bases from V and 0 from J, leaving 6 bases between them.

The rearrangement links TRBV9 to TRBJ2-5, with 11 bases lining up with TRBD1. Germline assignment: CDR1 SGDLS and CDR2 YYNGEE. V lost 3 bases to trimming and J lost 5 bases; unmatched junction nucleotides: 9. The CDR3 loop spans 16 amino acids. The CDR3 nucleotides read TGTGCCAGCAGCGCCCGAGGACAGGGGGCTCTCGAGACCCAGTACTTC. This gives the protein CASSARGQGALETQYF.

The V gene is TRBV12-3 or TRBV12-4, the J gene TRBJ1-1, with D possibly TRBD1 on 6 matching bases. The V and J ends lost 5 bases and 2 bases respectively, with 12 bases between them. CDR3 length: 14 residues. The CDR3 protein is CASSPSDRNTEAFF. The CDR3 nucleotides read TGTGCCAGCAGTCCCTCGGACAGAAACACTGAAGCTTTCTTT.

This clonotype was seen only a few times. The chain joins TRBV20-1 to TRBJ2-7; TRBD1 matches at 9 bases. CDR1 and CDR2 (germline): DFQATT, SNEGSKA (reference sequence). The V segment lost 6 bases and the J segment 6 bases; nucleotides outside the gene matches: 9. The CDR3 has 13 amino acids. The DNA of the CDR3 is TGCAGTGCCAGTGGGGACAGGGTGGGCGAGCAGTACTTC. Translation gives CSASGDRVGEQYF.

The V and J genes are TRBV7-6 and TRBJ2-1, with TRBD1 identical over 7 bases. CDR3 length: 16 amino acids. Germline CDR1 reads SGHVS; CDR2 reads FNYEAQ. After removal of 0 bases from V and 8 bases from J, the junction contained 10 bases not matched to a gene. The CDR3 reads CASSLAGRGYSYEQFF. The CDR3 nucleotides are TGTGCCAGCAGCTTAGCGGGCAGGGGGTATTCATATGAGCAGTTCTTC.